The TCR beta chain described here comes from a study of shared T cell receptors in the human thymus. The repertoire was sequenced with immunoSEQ multiplex PCR; TCRdb's copy has only in-frame clones and lacks some. The repertoire holds roughly 700,000 clones, with approximately 87% as singletons. Trimming left V 5 bases short and J 3 bases short, with 11 bases between. The CDR3 loop spans 13 amino acids. Germline V gene sequence: CDR1 SGHVS, CDR2 FNYEAQ. These same data were also listed under a study on human thymus T cells.

The chain carries TRBV7-6 and TRBJ2-7; maybe TRBD1 (5 bases). The origin of this receptor is a boy in the first two years of life with a congenital heart defect. Sequencing input: thymocytes. The CDR3 sequence is CASSMDNLYEQYF. CDR3 DNA: TGTGCCAGCAGCATGGACAACCTCTACGAGCAGTACTTC. The full variable domain, in which reference TRBV7-6 and TRBJ2-7 provide the parts outside the CDR3, is GAGVSQSPRYKVTKRGQDVALRCDPISGHVSLYWYRQALGQGPEFLTYFNYEAQQDKSGLPNDRFSAERPEGSISTLTIQRTEQRDSAMYRCASSMDNLYEQYFGPGTRLTVT.